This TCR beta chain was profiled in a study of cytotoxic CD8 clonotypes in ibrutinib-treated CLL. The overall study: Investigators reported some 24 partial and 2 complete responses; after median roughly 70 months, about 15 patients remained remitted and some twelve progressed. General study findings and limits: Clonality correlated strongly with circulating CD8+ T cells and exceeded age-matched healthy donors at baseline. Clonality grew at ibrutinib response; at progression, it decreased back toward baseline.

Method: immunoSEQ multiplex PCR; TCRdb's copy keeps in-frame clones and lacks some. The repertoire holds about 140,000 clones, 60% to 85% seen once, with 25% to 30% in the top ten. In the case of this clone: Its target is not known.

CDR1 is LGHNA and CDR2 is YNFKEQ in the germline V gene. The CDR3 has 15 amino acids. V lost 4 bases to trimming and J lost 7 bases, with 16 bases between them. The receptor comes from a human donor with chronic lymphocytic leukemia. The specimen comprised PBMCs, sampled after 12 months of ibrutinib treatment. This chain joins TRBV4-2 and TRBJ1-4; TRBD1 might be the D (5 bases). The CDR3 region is CASSPEEWGVEKLFF. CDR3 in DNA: TGTGCCAGCAGCCCGGAGGAGTGGGGCGTTGAAAAACTGTTTTTT.